The TCR beta chain under discussion was sequenced for a study of spatial heterogeneity in lung cancer. About the study: Each unique TCR and UMI combination was seen more than ten times on average in raw reads.

General observations from the study: Ubiquitous expanded tumor TCRs showed up in blood more at resection than follow-up.

This clonotype was seen at least ten times. Its antigen is unidentified. The time point denotes: sample taken at primary tumor resection. Whole RNA, which was extracted from tumor, nontumor lung tissue or frozen PBMC, was sequenced without any cell sorting. Donation came from some 73 patients with untreated early-stage non-small cell lung cancer. Germline lookup yields CDR1 SGHAT and CDR2 FQDESV (reference sequence). Trimming removed 6 bases from V and 5 bases from J, with 13 bases in between. This CDR3 comprises 13 residues. Individual TCR cDNA molecules each bore their own unique molecular identifier. TCRdb re-derived calls from the 5' RACE reads in MiXCR, one entry per CDR3 protein. The sample records 50,000 to 65,000 distinct CDR3 sequences, around 8.2% being singletons.

The TCR originated in a female donor with early-stage non-small cell lung cancer. The sequences come from PBMCs, collected at surgery. The V call is TRBV11-1, the J call TRBJ2-5; perhaps D is TRBD1 or TRBD2 (5 bases each). As DNA, the CDR3 is TGTGCCAGCAGACTCTACGGGGCCGAGACCCAGTACTTC. It is translated as CASRLYGAETQYF.